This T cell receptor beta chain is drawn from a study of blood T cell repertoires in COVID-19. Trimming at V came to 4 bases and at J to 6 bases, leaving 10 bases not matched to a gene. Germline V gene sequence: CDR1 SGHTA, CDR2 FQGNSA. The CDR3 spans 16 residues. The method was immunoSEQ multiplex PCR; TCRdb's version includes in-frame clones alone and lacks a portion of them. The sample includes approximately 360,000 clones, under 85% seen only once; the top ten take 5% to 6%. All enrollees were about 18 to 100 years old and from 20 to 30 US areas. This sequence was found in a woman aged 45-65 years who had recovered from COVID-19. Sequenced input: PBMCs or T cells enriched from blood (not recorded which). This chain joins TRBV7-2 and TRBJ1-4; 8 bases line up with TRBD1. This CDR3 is CASSSRTGLRYEKLFF. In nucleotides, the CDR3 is TGTGCCAGCAGCTCCCGGACAGGGTTAAGATATGAAAAACTGTTTTTT.